This T cell receptor beta chain was identified during a study of T cell repertoires in cytomegalovirus infection. CDR1 is SSHAT, CDR2 FNYEAQ, per germline (reference sequence). The V segment lost 5 bases and the J segment 5 bases; nucleotides outside the gene matches: 8. The CDR3 is made up of 14 amino acids. Using its own MiXCR run on the reads, TCRdb lists one record per CDR3 protein. The profile shows about 110,000 distinct CDR3 sequences, under 55% of them singletons. With regard to this clonotype: Its target is unknown.

Sequencing was performed on CD8+ T cells from cultured PBMCs, taken from culture after CMV antigen stimulation. The chain links TRBV7-7 to TRBJ2-5; 7 nucleotides agree with TRBD1. This receptor was taken from a human donor in good health (CMV status not recorded). Some clones in this sample may be carry-over from other donors' samples. CDR3 nucleotide sequence: TGTGCCAGCAGCACCCTTACAGGGGTCGAGACCCAGTACTTC. Protein sequence: CASSTLTGVETQYF.